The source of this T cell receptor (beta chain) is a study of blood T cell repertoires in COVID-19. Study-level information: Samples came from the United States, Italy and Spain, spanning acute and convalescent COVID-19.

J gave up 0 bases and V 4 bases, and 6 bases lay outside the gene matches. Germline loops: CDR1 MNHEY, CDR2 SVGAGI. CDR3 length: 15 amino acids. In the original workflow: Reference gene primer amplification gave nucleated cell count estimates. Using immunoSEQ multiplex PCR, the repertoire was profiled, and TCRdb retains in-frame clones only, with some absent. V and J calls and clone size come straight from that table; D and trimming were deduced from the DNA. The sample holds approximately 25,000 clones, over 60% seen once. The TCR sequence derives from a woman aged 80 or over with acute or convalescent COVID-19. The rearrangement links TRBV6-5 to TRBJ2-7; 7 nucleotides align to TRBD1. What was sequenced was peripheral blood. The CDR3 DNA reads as TGTGCCAGCAGTTTACAGACAGGGACCTCCTACGAGCAGTACTTC. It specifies CASSLQTGTSYEQYF.